The present T cell receptor beta chain was sequenced within a study of cytomegalovirus exposure and HLA in healthy donors. Study context: Genotyping showed 81% of some 400 donors falling in the Caucasian-associated ancestry cluster. Overall study results and limits: In an earlier analysis, about 87% or about 30%: the productive usage of most TCR beta V segments.

Points on this clone: The antigen is unknown.

In the PCR, 60 Vbeta and 13 Jbeta primers were used. Clones were read by immunoSEQ multiplex PCR, and TCRdb kept only the in-frame ones, dropping some. The table shows around 190,000 clones, with roughly 80% occurring only once. The sample comprised PBMCs. This clonotype was obtained from a woman under 30 in good health and CMV-seronegative.

CDR3 protein: CASSSLAGAAAGELFF. For the CDR3, the DNA is TGCGCCAGCAGCTCTTTGGCGGGAGCGGCGGCCGGGGAGCTGTTTTTT. The V gene is TRBV5-1, the J gene TRBJ2-2, with 7 bases that match TRBD2. Looked up from germline, CDR1 is SGHRS and CDR2 is YFSETQ. V lost 3 bases and J lost 6; bases outside the gene matches: 11. CDR3 size: 16 residues.